This T cell receptor beta chain was captured in a study of human T cells and chemical hapten exposure. This CDR3 has 14 residues. Trimming pared 8 bases from V and 7 bases from J, leaving 15 bases between. From germline, CDR1 is MNHEY and CDR2 SVGAGI. Time point of the sample: patch test 2, 6 weeks after DPC sensitization. Treatment of the sample: therapeutic diphenylcyclopropenone sensitization with weekly scalp DPC. Unique molecular identifiers were attached to individual cDNA molecules within the library. MiXCR, run by TCRdb on the RACE reads, gives a single entry per CDR3 protein. The sample includes about 380,000 distinct CDR3 sequences, about 6% of them seen just once. This clonotype showed up just a few times.

This specimen consisted of whole blood, obtained in connection with sensitization to the hapten diphenylcyclopropenone (DPC). The chain has TRBV6-5 and TRBJ1-6; weak D call: TRBD1 (5 bases). This sequence originates from a young woman with alopecia areata. Some clones in this sample may be carry-over from other donors' samples. This CDR3 reads CASCPTYRNSPLHF. The CDR3 bases are TGTGCCAGCTGCCCCACTTACAGGAATTCACCCCTCCACTTT.